Only a few counts were recorded for the clone carrying this T cell receptor (beta chain). This entry belongs to a study of regulatory T cells in long-lasting Graves disease. Time point meaning: newly diagnosed GD, antithyroid drugs for less than 3 months. There was RNA extracted from PBMCs, and the TCR library was made from it. Investigators prepared the TCR beta libraries by applying iRepertoire HTBI primers and Arm-PCR of CDR3 regions. Each CDR3 protein is one row after TCRdb ran MiXCR on the multiplex PCR reads. The table lists roughly 500,000 distinct CDR3 sequences, around 13% of them singletons. Between the trimmed V and J ends, which lost 4 bases and 2 bases, there was a span of 14 bases. This CDR3 region has 15 residues. Germline CDR1 SGHDN, CDR2 FVKESK. The same sample was also used in a study of T cells in Graves' hyperthyroidism and ophthalmopathy. Turning to that study: HTBI primers were used for first-round RT-PCR of the TCR CDR3.

The sequence derives from a woman in her 50s with Graves disease. This chain joins TRBV14 and TRBJ1-1; a possible D gene is TRBD1 (5 bases). The sequencing here drew on peripheral blood mononuclear cells (PBMCs), taken at new diagnosis, from a patient treated with antithyroid drugs. The CDR3 nucleotides are TGTGCCAGCAGCCGCATGTCGACAGTAAACACTGAAGCTTTCTTT. Translating it yields CASSRMSTVNTEAFF. Combining the CDR3 with reference TRBV14 and TRBJ1-1 gives the whole variable domain EAGVTQFPSHSVIEKGQTVTLRCDPISGHDNLYWYRRVMGKEIKFLLHFVKESKQDESGMPNNRFLAERTGGTYSTLKVQPAELEDSGVYFCASSRMSTVNTEAFFGQGTRLTVV.